This TCR beta chain was observed in a study of regulatory T cells in long-lasting Graves disease. HTBI primers from iRepertoire and Arm-PCR of CDR3 regions yielded the TCR beta libraries. Study processing details: Taken together, the samples had 60 or so TRBV and approximately 15 TRBJ segments identified. TCRdb re-derived calls from the multiplex PCR reads in MiXCR, one entry per CDR3 protein. The authors' filters were not applied to this entry. The sample includes 250,000 or so distinct CDR3 sequences, about 20% of them seen just once. Study-wide points: Persistent Graves' patients showed reduced TCR diversity versus newly diagnosed patients.

The time point: newly diagnosed GD, antithyroid drugs for less than 3 months. The TCR library was made from RNA extracted from PBMCs. This clonotype occurred many times. Its antigen is as yet unknown. This sample also belongs to another study, concerning T cells in Graves' hyperthyroidism and ophthalmopathy. This second study says: Not enrolled were patients with uncontrolled infection, other autoimmune disease, pregnancy or lactation.

The receptor's source is a young woman with Graves disease. Sequenced here: peripheral blood mononuclear cells (PBMCs), sampled at new diagnosis, from a patient treated with antithyroid drugs.

CDR3 region: CASSPPRETEAFF. CDR3 bases: TGTGCCAGCTCACCGCCGAGGGAAACTGAAGCTTTCTTT. The V and J genes are TRBV18 and TRBJ1-1; no clear D gene. The CDR3 length is 13 residues. The germline gives CDR1 KGHSH, CDR2 LQKENI. V shed 3 bases and J shed 5 bases, with 10 bases lying between them. Drawing the rest from reference TRBV18 and TRBJ1-1, the complete variable domain is NAGVMQNPRHLVRRRGQEARLRCSPMKGHSHVYWYRQLPEEGLKFMVYLQKENIIDESGMPKERFSAEFPKEGPSILRIQQVVRGDSAAYFCASSPPRETEAFFGQGTRLTVV.